This T cell receptor beta chain originates from a study of cytomegalovirus exposure and HLA in healthy donors. Across the study: A data release that came early held approximately 85 million unique TCRs from HLA-typed donors.

13 Jbeta primers and 60 Vbeta primers were used for the PCR. The protocol was immunoSEQ multiplex PCR, while the TCRdb copy is restricted to in-frame clones and leaves out a portion. The data contain 150,000 to 200,000 clones, roughly 80% of them singletons. Findings and caveats of the study: The dataset shows that most TCR sequences were rare, while some public TCRs occurred in many donors. Presence/absence analyses took donor sequencing depth as roughly uniform.

This clone was observed once. Its specificity is unknown. Sequences were obtained from PBMCs. The TCR sequence derives from a woman between 25 and 40 years old in good health and CMV-seropositive.

The CDR3 is CASSLEAAGGYTF. In nucleotides, the CDR3 is TGTGCCAGCAGCTTAGAGGCCGCAGGAGGCTACACCTTC. This chain links TRBV11-2 with TRBJ1-2; D remains ambiguous. Germline V lookup: CDR1 SGHAT, CDR2 FQNNGV. CDR3 length: 13 amino acids. V was shortened by 0 bases and J by 8 bases, with 10 bases between the two germline ends. Complete variable domain (other parts from reference TRBV11-2 and TRBJ1-2): EAGVAQSPRYKIIEKRQSVAFWCNPISGHATLYWYQQILGQGPKLLIQFQNNGVVDDSQLPKDRFSAERLKGVDSTLKIQPAKLEDSAVYLCASSLEAAGGYTFGSGTRLTVV.